This TCR beta chain came from a study of cytomegalovirus exposure and HLA in healthy donors. In the case of this clone: Its antigen remains unidentified.

Study conclusions and caveats: Being productive about 87% or about 30% of the time was typical of most TCR beta V segments in an earlier analysis. Accurate prediction of HLA-A and HLA-B alleles (for most subjects) was reportedly achieved from TCR beta sequences. A later analysis, which compared TCR beta chains of equal frequency, found the HLA-associated ones more clonally expanded.

With 60 Vbeta and 13 Jbeta primers, the PCR was carried out. Sequenced by immunoSEQ multiplex PCR; TCRdb stores in-frame clones only, minus some. The table lists about 230,000 clones, 70% to 90% of them singletons. Sequenced sample: PBMCs. The sequence came from a human donor in good health.

The CDR3 DNA reads TGCGCCAGCAGCCTGGCTGCGGCGGGAGTGGCCTACGAGCAGTACTTC. Translation: CASSLAAAGVAYEQYF. The chain uses TRBV5-1 and TRBJ2-7, with 7 bases that match TRBD2. The CDR3 length is 16 residues. Trimming removed 4 bases from V and 2 bases from J; junction bases left unmatched: 12. In germline, CDR1 is SGHRS, CDR2 YFSETQ.